These T cell receptor beta chains were read from a single sample in a study of regulatory T cells in long-lasting Graves disease. TCRdb used MiXCR to reprocess the multiplex PCR reads, holding one entry per CDR3 protein. The repertoire holds a few hundred thousand distinct CDR3 sequences, with around a quarter as singletons. The source material was peripheral blood mononuclear cells (PBMCs), sampled when the disease was refractory, from a patient treated with antithyroid drugs. These receptors all stem from a female donor with Graves disease. Both conserved end residues are part of each CDR3. D genes are given only for firm matches. Not every row has a clone size; where given, it reads once, few, many or a size class.

cdr3_aa cdr3_nt clone_size j_call v_call d_call
CATRGPGGATGELFF TGTGCCACCAGGGGACCAGGGGGCGCGACTGGGGAGCTGTTTTTT NA TRBJ2-2 TRBV6-1 TRBD1
CASSVGQGYETQYF TGTGCCAGCAGCGTAGGACAGGGCTATGAGACCCAGTACTTC NA TRBJ2-5 TRBV9 TRBD1
CAWSVPIRGWEQYF TGTGCCTGGAGTGTACCGATTAGGGGCTGGGAGCAGTACTTC many TRBJ2-7 TRBV30 NA
CASGLQRSYEQYF TGTGCCAGCGGTCTGCAGCGATCCTACGAGCAGTACTTC many TRBJ2-7 TRBV6-1 NA
CSVDPQGVNTEAFF TGCAGCGTTGATCCACAGGGCGTGAACACTGAAGCTTTCTTT many TRBJ1-1 TRBV29-1 NA
CATLRDGTVYGYTF TGTGCCACTTTACGGGACGGCACAGTCTATGGCTACACCTTC many TRBJ1-2 TRBV6-1 NA
CASSYSSILKRTNYGYTF TGTGCCAGCAGTTACTCGTCGATCTTGAAACGGACTAACTATGGCTACACCTTC few TRBJ1-2 TRBV6-2/TRBV6-3 NA
CSAISLGATRGNTLKYEQYF TGCAGTGCTATATCTCTGGGAGCTACGCGTGGAAACACTCTCAAATACGAGCAGTACTTC many TRBJ2-7 TRBV20-1 NA
CAERAGQGWIGYTF TGTGCCGAACGAGCGGGACAGGGGTGGATTGGCTACACCTTC many TRBJ1-2 TRBV2 TRBD1
CASSSGWTGRSSPLHF TGTGCCAGCAGCTCGGGGTGGACAGGGCGAAGTTCACCCCTCCACTTT few TRBJ1-6 TRBV7-2 TRBD1
CASRPQGKETQYF TGTGCCAGCAGACCACAGGGGAAAGAGACCCAGTACTTC many TRBJ2-5 TRBV6-1 TRBD1
CASSIDPSVRTGELFF TGTGCCAGTAGTATCGATCCTAGCGTTCGAACCGGGGAGCTGTTTTTT NA TRBJ2-2 TRBV19 NA
CASSLSDRGQGQTQYF TGTGCCAGCAGTTTAAGTGACAGGGGGCAAGGGCAGACCCAGTACTTC many TRBJ2-5 TRBV28 TRBD1
CASNRAGGPTKNIQYF TGTGCCAGCAACCGAGCGGGAGGGCCGACCAAAAACATTCAGTACTTC many TRBJ2-4 TRBV7-9 TRBD2
CASSTTSGRGETQYF TGTGCCAGCAGCACGACTAGCGGGAGAGGAGAGACCCAGTACTTC many TRBJ2-5 TRBV12-3/TRBV12-4 TRBD2
CASSPDRLPGNTIYF TGTGCCAGCAGCCCCGATCGGTTACCTGGAAACACCATATATTTT NA TRBJ1-3 TRBV7-9 NA
CASSLAGSLYEQYF TGTGCCAGCAGCCTAGCGGGATCCCTCTACGAGCAGTACTTC many TRBJ2-7 TRBV7-9 TRBD2
CSATTSGYNSPLHF TGCAGTGCCACCACGTCGGGTTATAATTCACCCCTCCACTTT NA TRBJ1-6 TRBV20-1 NA
CASSQGLSGTGEQYF TGCGCCAGCAGCCAAGGACTATCAGGGACCGGCGAGCAGTACTTC NA TRBJ2-7 TRBV4-1 NA
CASSELGPGDTEAFF TGTGCCAGCAGTGAACTAGGGCCGGGGGACACTGAAGCTTTCTTT many TRBJ1-1 TRBV6-1 NA
CASSPLTVNTEAFF TGTGCCAGCAGCCCTTTGACAGTGAACACTGAAGCTTTCTTT once TRBJ1-1 TRBV3-1 NA
CASSSGTGTIGYTF TGTGCCAGCAGTTCCGGGACAGGGACCATAGGCTACACCTTC few TRBJ1-2 TRBV2 TRBD1
CASRRLTGGWTREQYF TGTGCCAGCAGGCGCCTGACAGGGGGCTGGACTCGCGAGCAGTACTTC many TRBJ2-7 TRBV28 TRBD1
CASSPTASATDTQYF TGTGCCAGCAGCCCTACGGCATCAGCCACAGATACGCAGTATTTT NA TRBJ2-3 TRBV7-8 NA
CSVGLDGKNIQYF TGCAGCGTCGGTCTAGACGGCAAAAACATTCAGTACTTC NA TRBJ2-4 TRBV29-1 NA
CASLRGRGYF TGTGCCAGCCTCAGGGGGCGCGGGTACTTC NA TRBJ2-7 TRBV2 TRBD1
CASSYLGLADEQYF TGTGCCAGCTCGTACCTGGGACTAGCGGACGAGCAGTACTTC many TRBJ2-7 TRBV2 TRBD2
CASSPRQSYGYTF TGTGCCAGCAGCCCTCGGCAAAGCTATGGCTACACCTTC NA TRBJ1-2 TRBV6-2/TRBV6-3 NA
CASNSDRTSSGANVLTF TGTGCCAGTAACTCAGACAGGACAAGCTCTGGGGCCAACGTCCTGACTTTC NA TRBJ2-6 TRBV19 NA
CASSSDYSNYEQYF TGTGCCAGCAGCTCGGACTACTCAAACTACGAGCAGTACTTC many TRBJ2-7 TRBV7-2 NA
CSARSNNEQFF TGCAGTGCTAGGTCGAACAATGAGCAGTTCTTC NA TRBJ2-1 TRBV20-1 NA